This T cell receptor beta chain was sequenced for a study of cytomegalovirus exposure and HLA in healthy donors. Study conclusions and caveats: There were some public TCRs occurring in many donors, but most TCR sequences were rare. In a later analysis, V- and J-gene trimming of beta chains associated with a DCLRE1C missense variant, replicated independently. Later work showed greater clonal expansion in HLA-associated TCR beta chains than in equally common others.

PCR employed 60 Vbeta and 13 Jbeta primers. Here immunoSEQ multiplex PCR was the method, and the copy in TCRdb shows in-frame clones only, minus some. The table includes about 130,000 clones, 80% detected once. A word on this clone: No antigen is known for it.

The CDR3 length is 16 residues. Germline CDR1 and CDR2: SGHNT and YYREEE (reference sequence). Trimming took 0 bases from V and 2 from J; bases not matched to a gene: 4. Source material: PBMCs. This receptor was obtained from a man aged 40-55 years in good health and CMV-seronegative. The chain uses TRBV5-4 and TRBJ2-3, with TRBD2 matching over 9 bases. The chain's CDR3 is CASSLGLAGLTDTQYF. Here the CDR3 DNA reads TGTGCCAGCAGCTTGGGCCTAGCGGGACTCACAGATACGCAGTATTTT.